This T cell receptor (beta chain) derives from a study of shared clonotypes between healthy human individuals (dated by TCRdb to 2019 to 2021). About the full investigation: Two women and three men aged 18 to 49 years were included in the cohort. For each donor, CD4 naive and CD4 memory were each run on three plates, CD8 naive on two plates, and CD8 memory on one plate. Blood TCR repertoires of about 5 healthy adults were deeply sequenced to estimate repertoire size and the extent of clonotype sharing between individuals. To increase sequencing depth and limit assay-specific biases, TCR repertoire library preparation and sequencing were carried out by different laboratories using diverse techniques. Per donor, leukapheresis produced somewhere between about 0.85 and 10 billion PBMCs. General findings and caveats noted by the study authors: Sampling was limited to blood, and TCR repertoires in tissue likely differ from TCR repertoires in blood. Incomplete sequencing was indicated by rarefaction of sorted-subset datasets, despite the large sequencing depth. Pairwise subsampling indicated that sequencing depth was expected to affect the degree of clonotype sharing among donors. Sharing across several donors was observed for approximately 5% of naive CD4, around 3.5% of naive CD8, 2% to 2.5% of memory CD4, and about 0.39% of memory CD8 clonotypes. Larger estimated clonotype richness was generally found for naive subsets than for memory subsets. The genetic and exposure-history diversity represented was limited by the small number of donors. Clonotypes shared by all four sorted-subset donors showed higher generation probabilities than non-shared clonotypes.

Its CDR3 holds 13 amino acids, cysteine through phenylalanine. Kept here is only the CDR3 DNA, which spans 39 bases and is read in frame from base 1. V drops 3 bases and J drops 9 bases, leaving 12 bases in between. According to the germline V gene (reference sequence), CDR1 reads MNHEY and CDR2 reads SMNVEV. TCR CDR3 regions were amplified from genomic DNA by multiplex PCR using the deep immunoSEQ assay. Extracted genomic DNA from each cell subset was spread evenly across all wells of several immunoSEQ 96-well plates, with each plate serving as a replicate. For sorted subsets, approximately 210 ng genomic DNA, equal to 30,000 to 35,000 T cell genomes, was loaded into each replicate PCR. The purified libraries were quantified using a Qubit 3.0 fluorometer, sized with a Bioanalyzer 2100, and then quantified again using the KAPA Library Quantification kit. Each immunoSEQ 96-well plate was sequenced on its own single-read 150-cycle Illumina NextSeq 550 flow cell. The original pipeline was this. Because the immunoSEQ output held only junctional sequences and lacked quality scores, the filtering could not match the filtering applied to full-length reads. To assign V/J genes and CDR3, sequences were annotated using PyIR, a Python wrapper for IgBLAST v1.9, with IMGT germline references. Reads with weak V/J assignments (E-value above 1e-6), missing CDR3, stop codons, out-of-frame junctions, or ambiguous translated residues were removed. V3J clonotypes were defined as sequences sharing the same inferred V gene, J gene, and CDR3 amino acid sequence. To compute the percentage overlap between repertoires, the number of shared unique clonotypes was divided by the size of the smaller repertoire. RTK rarefaction, the Chao1 estimator, and Recon v2.1 estimates of unobserved clonotypes were used to assess repertoire richness. For all TCRbeta clonotypes obtained by the gDNA method from a few donors, generation probabilities were computed with OLGA. TCRdb took over this immuneACCESS table, retaining in-frame rearrangements with V and J assigned. Such tables are incomplete; in checked studies, under half of the missing clones stem from an unresolved V gene, and the remainder is unexplained. From that table come the V and J calls and clone size; the DNA was used to work out D and trimming. The sample table records 750,000 to 1,000,000 clones; over 90% of these occur just once. The ten largest clones add up to around 24% of the sample.

Points on this clone: Its specific antigen is unknown. Base qualities were left out, and no much larger clone turns up one base away.

CD8 naive samples were obtained by positive selection for CCR7 among CD45RO-negative cells, yielding a CD45RA+CCR7+ population from which TemRA cells were excluded. Healthy HIV-negative adults with no recently reported acute infections or vaccinations were included as donors. Every donor was a Caucasian adult living in Nashville, Tennessee, USA. After blood collection by leukapheresis, PBMCs were isolated using Ficoll-Histopaque density gradient centrifugation and then cryopreserved in the vapor phase of liquid nitrogen. Purity and quantity of every magnetically sorted T cell population were checked by analytical flow cytometry. Each sorted fraction had its genomic DNA isolated and then quantified by UV absorbance on a Nanodrop 2000c.

The chain is made from TRBV27 and TRBJ2-1; a weak D assignment points to TRBD2 (5 bases agree). Source material: naive CD8+ T cells sorted from blood. The cell subset or site label here, explained by the study, means: CD45RA+CCR7+. The receptor was isolated from a man aged 25 to 40 in good health. The sequenced DNA is TGTGCCAGCAGTTTGTCGAGCGGCACTGAGCAGTTCTTC. Its translation reads: CASSLSSGTEQFF.